The clone carrying this T cell receptor (beta chain) was counted at least ten times. Antigen unknown. This sample is drawn from a study of breast tumors, draining lymph nodes, adjacent tissues. Study-level findings and limits: Tumor repertoires ranked between lymph nodes and nontumor tissue in diversity, with V and J gene preferences. Data only fit, rather than demonstrated, lymph node origin of most tumor T cells. Data fit most tumor T cells coming from lymph node, expanding in tumor.

TCRdb called the multiplex PCR reads again in MiXCR, with one record for every CDR3 protein. Of some 170,000 distinct CDR3 sequences listed, around a third are singletons. The germline CDR1 and CDR2 sequences are SNHLY and FYNNEI. The CDR3 has 18 residues. With V trimmed by 3 bases and J by 8 bases, 13 bases remained unmatched. Axillary draining lymph nodes of breast cancer patients supplied the node samples. The sequence came from a female donor with breast cancer. Some clones in this sample may be carry-over from other donors' samples. V is TRBV2 and J is TRBJ2-1; 13 bases are shared with TRBD2. Specimen: axillary lymph node tissue. CDR3 DNA sequence: TGTGCCAGCAGTGACCCCGGACTAGCGGGGGCCTCTGACGATGAGCAGTTCTTC. Protein sequence: CASSDPGLAGASDDEQFF. The whole variable domain, filled in from reference TRBV2 and TRBJ2-1, reads EPEVTQTPSHQVTQMGQEVILRCVPISNHLYFYWYRQILGQKVEFLVSFYNNEISEKSEIFDDQFSVERPDGSNFTLKIRSTKLEDSAMYFCASSDPGLAGASDDEQFFGPGTRLTVL.